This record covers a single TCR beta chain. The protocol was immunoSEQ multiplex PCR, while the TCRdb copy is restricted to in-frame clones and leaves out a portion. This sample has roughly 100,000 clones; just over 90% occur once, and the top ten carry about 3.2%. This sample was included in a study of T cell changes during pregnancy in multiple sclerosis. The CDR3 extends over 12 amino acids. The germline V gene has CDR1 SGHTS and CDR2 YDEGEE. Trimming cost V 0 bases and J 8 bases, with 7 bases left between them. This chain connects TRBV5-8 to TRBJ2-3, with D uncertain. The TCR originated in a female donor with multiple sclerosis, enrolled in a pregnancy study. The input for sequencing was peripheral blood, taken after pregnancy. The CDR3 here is CASSLGASTQYF. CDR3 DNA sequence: TGTGCCAGCAGCTTGGGGGCCTCTACGCAGTATTTT.